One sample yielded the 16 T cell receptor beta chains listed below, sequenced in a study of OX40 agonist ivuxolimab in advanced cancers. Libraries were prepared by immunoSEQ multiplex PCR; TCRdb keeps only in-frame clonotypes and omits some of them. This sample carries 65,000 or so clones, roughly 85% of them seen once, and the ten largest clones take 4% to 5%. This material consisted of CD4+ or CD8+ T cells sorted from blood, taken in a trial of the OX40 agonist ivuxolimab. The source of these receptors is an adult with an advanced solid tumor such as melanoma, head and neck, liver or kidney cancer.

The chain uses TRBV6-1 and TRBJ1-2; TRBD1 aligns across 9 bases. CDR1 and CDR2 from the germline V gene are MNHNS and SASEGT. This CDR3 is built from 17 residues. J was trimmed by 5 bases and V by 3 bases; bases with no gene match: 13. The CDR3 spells CASSDRPGRDRAYGYTF. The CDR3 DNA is TGTGCCAGCAGTGATCGCCCGGGGCGGGACAGGGCTTATGGCTACACCTTC.

CDR3 sequence (DNA): TGTGCCAGCAATCCCCAGCGACTCTACAATGAGCAGTTCTTC. Protein product: CASNPQRLYNEQFF. The chain combines TRBV2 with TRBJ2-1, with D uncertain. Between the trimmed V and J ends, which lost 7 bases and 3 bases, there was a span of 13 bases. Germline V gene lookup returns CDR1 SNHLY and CDR2 FYNNEI. CDR3 size: 14 residues.

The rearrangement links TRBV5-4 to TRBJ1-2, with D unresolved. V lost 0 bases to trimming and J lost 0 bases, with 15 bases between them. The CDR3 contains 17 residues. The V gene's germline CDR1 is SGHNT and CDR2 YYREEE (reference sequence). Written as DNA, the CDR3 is TGTGCCAGCAGCTTGGGGGCCACCAGATTAACTAACTATGGCTACACCTTC. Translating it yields CASSLGATRLTNYGYTF.

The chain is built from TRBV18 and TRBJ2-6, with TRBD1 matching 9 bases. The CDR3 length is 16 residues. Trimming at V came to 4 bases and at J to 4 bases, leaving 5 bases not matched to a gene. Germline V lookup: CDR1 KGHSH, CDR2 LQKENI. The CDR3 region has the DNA TGTGCCAGCTCACAAGGACAGGGGAGCGGGGCCAACGTCCTGACTTTC. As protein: CASSQGQGSGANVLTF.

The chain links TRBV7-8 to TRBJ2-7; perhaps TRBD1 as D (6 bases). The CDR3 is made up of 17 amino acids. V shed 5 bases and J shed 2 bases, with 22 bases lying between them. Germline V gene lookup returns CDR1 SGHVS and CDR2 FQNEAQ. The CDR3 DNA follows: TGTGCCAGCAGCCCACAGGGTATTAGAGAGATGGCCTACGAGCAGTACTTC. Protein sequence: CASSPQGIREMAYEQYF.

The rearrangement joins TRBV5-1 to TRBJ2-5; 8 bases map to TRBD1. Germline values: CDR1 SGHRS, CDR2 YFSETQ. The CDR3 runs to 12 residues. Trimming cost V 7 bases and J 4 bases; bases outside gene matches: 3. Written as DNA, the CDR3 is TGCGCCAGCGGACAGGGTGGAGAGACCCAGTACTTC. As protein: CASGQGGETQYF.

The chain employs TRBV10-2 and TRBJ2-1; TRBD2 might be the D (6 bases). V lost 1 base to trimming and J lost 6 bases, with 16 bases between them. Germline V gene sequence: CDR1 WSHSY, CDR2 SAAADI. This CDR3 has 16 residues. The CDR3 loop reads CASSEWYRELSNEQFF. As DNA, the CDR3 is TGCGCCAGCAGTGAGTGGTACCGGGAGCTTAGCAATGAGCAGTTCTTC.

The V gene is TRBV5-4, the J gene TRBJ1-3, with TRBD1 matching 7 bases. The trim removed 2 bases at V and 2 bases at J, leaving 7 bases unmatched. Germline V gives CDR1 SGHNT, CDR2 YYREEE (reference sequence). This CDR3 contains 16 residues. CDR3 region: CASSLGTDKAGNTIYF. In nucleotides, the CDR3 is TGTGCCAGCAGCTTAGGGACAGACAAAGCTGGAAACACCATATATTTT.

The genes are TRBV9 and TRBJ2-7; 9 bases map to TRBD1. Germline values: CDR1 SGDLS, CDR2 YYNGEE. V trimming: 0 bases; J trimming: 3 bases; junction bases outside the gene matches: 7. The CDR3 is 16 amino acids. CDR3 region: CASSVGLGQGNYEQYF. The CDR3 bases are TGTGCCAGCAGCGTAGGTTTGGGACAGGGTAACTACGAGCAGTACTTC.

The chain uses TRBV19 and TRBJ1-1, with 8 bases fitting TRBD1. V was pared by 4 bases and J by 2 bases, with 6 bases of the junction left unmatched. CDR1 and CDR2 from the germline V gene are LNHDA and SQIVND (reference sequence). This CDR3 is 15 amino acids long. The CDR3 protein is CASSTWTGLNTEAFF. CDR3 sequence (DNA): TGTGCCAGTAGTACCTGGACAGGGCTAAACACTGAAGCTTTCTTT.

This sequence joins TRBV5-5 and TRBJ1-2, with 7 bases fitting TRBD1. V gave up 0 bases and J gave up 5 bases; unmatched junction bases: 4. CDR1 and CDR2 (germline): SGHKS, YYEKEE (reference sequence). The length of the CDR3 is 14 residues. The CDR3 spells CASSLDTRGYGYTF. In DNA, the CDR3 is TGTGCCAGCAGCTTGGATACCAGGGGGTATGGCTACACCTTC.

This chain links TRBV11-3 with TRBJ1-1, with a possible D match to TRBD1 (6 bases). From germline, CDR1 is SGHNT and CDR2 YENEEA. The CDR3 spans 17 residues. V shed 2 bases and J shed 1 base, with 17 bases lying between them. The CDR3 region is CASSLYNSRGANTEAFF. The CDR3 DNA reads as TGTGCCAGCAGCTTATACAACTCCCGGGGGGCGAACACTGAAGCTTTCTTT.

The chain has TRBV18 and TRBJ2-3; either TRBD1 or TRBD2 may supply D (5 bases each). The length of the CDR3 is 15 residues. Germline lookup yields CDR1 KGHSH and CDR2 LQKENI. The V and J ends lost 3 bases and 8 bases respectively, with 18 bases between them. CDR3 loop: CASSPPIGTGGTQYF. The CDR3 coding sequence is TGTGCCAGCTCACCCCCCATTGGGACCGGAGGTACGCAGTATTTT. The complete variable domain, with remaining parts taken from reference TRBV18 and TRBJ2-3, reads NAGVMQNPRHLVRRRGQEARLRCSPMKGHSHVYWYRQLPEEGLKFMVYLQKENIIDESGMPKERFSAEFPKEGPSILRIQQVVRGDSAAYFCASSPPIGTGGTQYFGPGTRLTVL.

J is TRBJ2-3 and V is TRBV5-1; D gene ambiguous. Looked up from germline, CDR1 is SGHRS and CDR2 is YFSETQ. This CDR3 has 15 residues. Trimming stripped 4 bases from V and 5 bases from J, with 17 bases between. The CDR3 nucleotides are TGCGCCAGCAGCGCAAAGGCTAATCTGGGAGATACGCAGTATTTT. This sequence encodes CASSAKANLGDTQYF.

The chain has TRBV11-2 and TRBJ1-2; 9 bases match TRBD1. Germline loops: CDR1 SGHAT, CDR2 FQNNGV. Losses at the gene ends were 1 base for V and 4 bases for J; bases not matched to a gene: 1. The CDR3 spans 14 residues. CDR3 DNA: TGTGCCAGCAGCTTAGGGACAGGGGCCTATGGCTACACCTTC. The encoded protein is CASSLGTGAYGYTF.

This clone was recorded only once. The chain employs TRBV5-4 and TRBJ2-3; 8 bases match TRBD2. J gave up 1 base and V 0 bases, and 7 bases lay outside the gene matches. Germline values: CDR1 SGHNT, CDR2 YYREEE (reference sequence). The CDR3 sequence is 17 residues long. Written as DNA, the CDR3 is TGTGCCAGCAGCTTGGGGAGCACGCGGGGGGGCACAGATACGCAGTATTTT. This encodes CASSLGSTRGGTDTQYF.